This T cell receptor (beta chain) was identified during a study of blood T cell repertoires in COVID-19. Some clones are missing from TCRdb's copy, which holds only in-frame ones; the method was immunoSEQ multiplex PCR. The sample lists under 250,000 clones; around 82% were seen once. The CDR3 contains 14 residues. Germline V gene sequence: CDR1 MDHEN, CDR2 SYDVKM. J gave up 4 bases and V 3 bases, and 2 bases lay outside the gene matches. The receptor was derived from a woman aged 70 to 79 with acute or convalescent COVID-19. The sample consisted of peripheral blood. The genes are TRBV28 and TRBJ1-4, with 7 bases fitting TRBD1. This CDR3 reads CASSLGQFNEKLFF. CDR3 in DNA: TGTGCCAGCAGTTTGGGACAGTTTAATGAAAAACTGTTTTTT.